The T cell receptor (beta chain) described here comes from a study of T cell clonality in common variable immunodeficiency. Overall study findings and caveats: In common variable immunodeficiency, TCR beta chains reportedly carried fewer deletions and N-nucleotide insertions.

The table lists this clone with many counts. Its target is unknown. The read falls 3 residues short of the CDR3 end, and the missing part is taken from the germline J gene. The germline V gene has CDR1 SQVTM and CDR2 ANQGSEA. This CDR3 contains 13 residues. The V end was cut by 4 bases, the J end by 6 bases, with 13 bases between. Libraries were prepared by immunoSEQ multiplex PCR; TCRdb keeps only in-frame clonotypes and omits some of them. Sampling found about 26,000 clones, none seen once. The clonotype was recovered from a human donor with common variable immunodeficiency. The chain employs TRBV29-1 and TRBJ2-1; D is perhaps TRBD1 (6 bases). Sequenced material: peripheral blood mononuclear cells. The sequenced part of the CDR3 DNA is TGCAGCGTTGGTTTAGGGGGAACCAATGAG. This gives the protein CSVGLGGTNE. The full CDR3 protein is CSVGLGGTNEQFF.